This T cell receptor (beta chain) was sequenced for a study of blood T cell repertoires in COVID-19. Whole-study context: Samples representing acute and convalescent COVID-19 were sourced from the United States, Italy and Spain. Nucleic acid was either cDNA or gDNA, and it came from T cells, B-cell-depleted T cells, or PBMCs.

There are a few counts of this clone. CDR1 is MDHEN, CDR2 SYDVKM, per germline. This CDR3 contains 12 residues. Between the trimmed V and J ends, which lost 10 bases and 7 bases, there was a span of 13 bases. Authors' methods: Reference gene primer amplification gave estimated nucleated cell counts. Repertoires were generated with immunoSEQ multiplex PCR, while TCRdb's copy carries only in-frame clones and drops some. V, J and clone size are taken as reported in that table, and D and trimming were inferred from the DNA itself. Of 250,000 to 300,000 clones in the sample, 81% were seen once. The sample comprised peripheral blood. The V and J genes are TRBV28 and TRBJ1-4; D gene unclear. The receptor's source is a woman aged 55 to 70 with active or convalescent COVID-19. The CDR3 sequence: CATGGSGEKLFF. The DNA for the CDR3 is TGTGCCACAGGAGGATCCGGTGAAAAACTGTTTTTT.